This is a list of T cell receptor beta chains from one sample in a study of T cells after posttransplantation cyclophosphamide. Repertoires were generated with immunoSEQ multiplex PCR, while TCRdb's copy carries only in-frame clones and drops some. The sample has under 20,000 clones, 74% seen once; the top ten hold about 28%. Sequenced here: PBMCs, sampled after an allogeneic stem cell transplant with post-transplant cyclophosphamide. These receptors came from a young adult male patient who received an allogeneic stem cell transplant from a related donor, was CMV-positive, and had acute GVHD only. Some T cells here may be from the graft donor. Each CDR3 is given with its conserved first and last residue. The D gene is left open where the match is weak. Not all rows give a size; the values are once, few, many and, for expanded clones, a class.

D gene	clone size	V gene	J gene	CDR3 DNA	CDR3 protein
NA	NA	TRBV19	TRBJ1-4	TGTGCCAGTAGCGACGGATCTATAAGGGGGGAAAAACTGTTTTTT	CASSDGSIRGEKLFF
NA	few	TRBV13	TRBJ1-1	TGTGCCAGCAGCTTAGGCATCACTGAAGCTTTCTTT	CASSLGITEAFF
NA	NA	TRBV30	TRBJ2-3	TGTGCCTGGAGTGTATTGTCGTTCACAGATACGCAGTATTTT	CAWSVLSFTDTQYF
TRBD1	once	TRBV7-2	TRBJ1-4	TGTGCTAGCAGCTTACAAACAGGGGGTGAAAAACTGTTTTTT	CASSLQTGGEKLFF
NA	NA	TRBV27	TRBJ2-7	TGTGCCAGCAGACACAGGGCTTTCCACGAGCAGTACTTC	CASRHRAFHEQYF
NA	few	TRBV6-6	TRBJ2-7	TGTGCCAGCAGTTACCGTTCTATCTACGAGCAGTACTTC	CASSYRSIYEQYF
TRBD2	NA	TRBV5-6	TRBJ2-7	TGTGCCAGCAGCTTGAGGCGGACTAGCGGGGGGGACGGCGAGCAGTACTTC	CASSLRRTSGGDGEQYF
TRBD1	NA	TRBV19	TRBJ2-7	TGTGCCAGTAGTATGGGGACAGGGGGTAAGGAGCAGTACTTC	CASSMGTGGKEQYF
NA	NA	TRBV10-1	TRBJ1-1	TGCGCCAGCACTCCAGGGCCGAACACTGAAGCTTTCTTT	CASTPGPNTEAFF
TRBD2	NA	TRBV10-3	TRBJ2-1	TGTGCCATCAGGGGGGACAGGGGGCGGACTAGCGGGGGGGTATACAGCTCCTACAATGAGCAGTTCTTC	CAIRGDRGRTSGGVYSSYNEQFF
TRBD1	NA	TRBV6-5	TRBJ2-1	TGTGCCACAGGGGGCTCAGATTTATTCAATGAGCAGTTCTTC	CATGGSDLFNEQFF
NA	NA	TRBV21-1	TRBJ1-1	TGTGCCAGCAGCCTGGGGAGGGGCAGGAACACTGAAGCTTTCTTT	CASSLGRGRNTEAFF
NA	NA	TRBV2	TRBJ1-6	TGTGCCAGCACGGCAGGGAACAATTCACCCCTCCACTTT	CASTAGNNSPLHF
TRBD1	NA	TRBV30	TRBJ1-4	TGTGCCTGGGGGACAGGGGGCGGTGAAAAACTGTTTTTT	CAWGTGGGEKLFF
TRBD1	NA	TRBV6-5	TRBJ1-2	TGTGCCAGCAGCCGGACAGGGGGGCACTATGGCTACACCTTC	CASSRTGGHYGYTF
NA	once	TRBV19	TRBJ1-1	TGTGCCAGTAGTGAGGCAGCCTCCTTCACTGAAGCTTTCTTT	CASSEAASFTEAFF
NA	few	TRBV27	TRBJ1-5	TGTGCCAGCAGTCCGGGAGGCAATCAGCCCCAGCATTTT	CASSPGGNQPQHF
NA	NA	TRBV2	TRBJ1-1	TGTGCCAGCAGTGGTCCCTCACAGGGTATACCTTTCTTT	CASSGPSQGIPFF
TRBD1	NA	TRBV7-2	TRBJ1-2	TGTGCCAGCAGCTCCTTACAGGGGCTTAGAGGTGGCTACACCTTC	CASSSLQGLRGGYTF
TRBD2	NA	TRBV10-2	TRBJ2-1	TGCGCCAGCTCAGGAGCGGGGAATGAGCAGTTCTTC	CASSGAGNEQFF
TRBD2	NA	TRBV7-9	TRBJ2-3	TGTGCCAGCAGGACTCTAGCGGGGGGGGCTGACACGCAGTATTTT	CASRTLAGGADTQYF
TRBD1	NA	TRBV6-5	TRBJ2-1	TGTGCCAGCAGTTCCGGGACAGGGAGTCGAGAGCAGTTCTTC	CASSSGTGSREQFF
NA	medium-sized	TRBV15	TRBJ1-5	TGTGCCACCAGCAGACGGCAGGGCCAGCCCCAGCATTTT	CATSRRQGQPQHF
TRBD1	NA	TRBV2	TRBJ1-6	TGTGCCAGCAGGCGACAGGGGACAAACAATTCACCCCTCCACTTT	CASRRQGTNNSPLHF
NA	NA	TRBV29-1	TRBJ2-2	TGCAGCGTTGAAGGTCCAGGGAGGACCGGGGAGCTGTTTTTT	CSVEGPGRTGELFF
NA	NA	TRBV19	TRBJ1-1	TGTGCCAGTAGCCCGCGACAAGGACAGATGAACACTGAAGCTTTCTTT	CASSPRQGQMNTEAFF
NA	NA	TRBV19	TRBJ1-4	TGTGCCAGTAGTATCCAGACTAATGAAAAACTGTTTTTT	CASSIQTNEKLFF
TRBD2	NA	TRBV19	TRBJ2-2	TGTGCCGGCAGCGGGGTGAACACCGGGGAGCTGTTTTTT	CAGSGVNTGELFF
NA	NA	TRBV4-2	TRBJ1-3	TGTGCCAGCAGCCAAGATATGAGCTCTGGAAACACCATATATTTT	CASSQDMSSGNTIYF
NA	few	TRBV7-3	TRBJ2-5	TGTGCCAGCAGCTTAGGGGCAGGGCAGCAGGGGCCCCAGTACTTC	CASSLGAGQQGPQYF
TRBD1	once	TRBV5-1	TRBJ2-2	TGCGCCAGCAGCTTGGAGGGCAGGGGGCCTGCGACCACCGGGGAGCTGTTTTTT	CASSLEGRGPATTGELFF
NA	NA	TRBV4-2	TRBJ2-2	TGTGCCAGCAATAAAGGGGGGGGGCGGACCGGGGAGCTGTTTTTT	CASNKGGGRTGELFF
TRBD1	NA	TRBV19	TRBJ2-7	TGTGCCAGTGGACAGGGGTTTGAGCAGTACTTC	CASGQGFEQYF